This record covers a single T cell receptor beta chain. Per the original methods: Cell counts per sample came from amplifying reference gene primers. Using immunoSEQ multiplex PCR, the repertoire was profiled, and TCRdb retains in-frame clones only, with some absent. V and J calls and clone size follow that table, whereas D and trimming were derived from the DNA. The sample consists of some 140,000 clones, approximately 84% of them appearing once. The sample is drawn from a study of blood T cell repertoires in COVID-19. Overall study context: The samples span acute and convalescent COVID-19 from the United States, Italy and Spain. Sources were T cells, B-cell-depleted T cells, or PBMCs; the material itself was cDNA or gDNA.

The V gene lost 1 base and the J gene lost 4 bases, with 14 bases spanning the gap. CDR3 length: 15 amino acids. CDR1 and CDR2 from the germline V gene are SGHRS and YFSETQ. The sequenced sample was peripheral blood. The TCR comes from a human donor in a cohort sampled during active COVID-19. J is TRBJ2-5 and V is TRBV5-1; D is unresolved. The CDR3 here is CASSLTQQSGETQYF. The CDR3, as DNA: TGCGCCAGCAGCTTGACCCAACAGTCCGGAGAGACCCAGTACTTC.